This TCR beta chain comes out of a study of cytomegalovirus exposure and HLA in healthy donors. V lost 0 bases to trimming and J lost 0 bases, with 8 bases between them. CDR1 is SGHNT, CDR2 YENEEA, per germline. CDR3 length equals 15 residues. Findings of the study overall: Previously analyzed data showed that most TCR beta V segments were productive at a frequency of about 87% or about 30%. Reports indicated that the classifier achieved high specificity and sensitivity in diagnosing cytomegalovirus status.

In regard to this clone: Its target is unknown.

The primer mix had 60 Vbeta and 13 Jbeta primers. Measured with immunoSEQ multiplex PCR; TCRdb has only the in-frame clones, and not every one. The table lists tens of thousands of clones, just under 80% of them singletons. The clonotype comes from a woman in her 40s in good health and CMV-seropositive. Material for sequencing was PBMCs. V gene TRBV11-3 combines with J gene TRBJ1-1; unclear D gene. CDR3 coding DNA: TGTGCCAGCAGCTTAGATTCCAGATTGAACACTGAAGCTTTCTTT. It encodes CASSLDSRLNTEAFF.